Presented here are 12 T cell receptor beta chains from one specimen sequenced in a study of T cell responses to AZD1222 COVID-19 vaccine. Clones were read by immunoSEQ multiplex PCR, and TCRdb kept only the in-frame ones, dropping some. The sample holds 20,000 to 30,000 clones, around 86% seen once. Source: peripheral blood, taken 28 days after the second AZD1222 dose. The receptors here all came from an adult who received the AZD1222 COVID-19 vaccine.

This chain uses TRBV7-9 with TRBJ2-5; D is ambiguous. Germline assignment: CDR1 SEHNR and CDR2 FQNEAQ (reference sequence). V lost 2 bases to trimming and J lost 1 base, with 8 bases between them. The CDR3 covers 14 residues. CDR3 nucleotides: TGTGCCAGCAGCTTATATGCGTCCCAAGAGACCCAGTACTTC. Its translation is CASSLYASQETQYF. The full variable domain, its missing parts supplied by reference TRBV7-9 and TRBJ2-5, is DTGVSQNPRHKITKRGQNVTFRCDPISEHNRLYWYRQTLGQGPEFLTYFQNEAQLEKSRLLSDRFSAERPKGSFSTLEIQRTEQGDSAMYLCASSLYASQETQYFGPGTRLLVL.

The chain is built from TRBV2 and TRBJ2-6, with 8 bases lining up with TRBD1. The CDR3 totals 15 residues. After removal of 6 bases from V and 0 bases from J, the junction contained 1 base not matched to a gene. Germline assignment: CDR1 SNHLY and CDR2 FYNNEI. The CDR3 bases are TGTGCCAGCAGGGACAGGGTCTCTGGGGCCAACGTCCTGACTTTC. Its protein is CASRDRVSGANVLTF.

The chain links TRBV14 to TRBJ2-7, with a tentative D call TRBD2 (8 bases). Trimming removed 1 base at V and 7 bases at J, with 32 bases between. Germline V gives CDR1 SGHDN, CDR2 FVKESK. The CDR3 totals 20 residues. CDR3 sequence: CASSQGRQGLRSAGAGEQYF. The CDR3 DNA reads as TGTGCCAGCAGCCAAGGGAGACAGGGTCTTCGTTCAGCGGGAGCGGGAGAGCAGTACTTC. Full variable domain (outside the CDR3, taken from reference TRBV14 and TRBJ2-7): EAGVTQFPSHSVIEKGQTVTLRCDPISGHDNLYWYRRVMGKEIKFLLHFVKESKQDESGMPNNRFLAERTGGTYSTLKVQPAELEDSGVYFCASSQGRQGLRSAGAGEQYFGPGTRLTVT.

The V call is TRBV5-1, the J call TRBJ1-5; 10 positions agree with TRBD1. V was pared by 3 bases and J by 4 bases, with 1 base of the junction left unmatched. CDR1 SGHRS and CDR2 YFSETQ come from the germline V gene. The length of the CDR3 is 14 residues. The chain's CDR3 is CASSWTGGNQPQHF. CDR3 sequence (DNA): TGCGCCAGCAGCTGGACAGGGGGGAATCAGCCCCAGCATTTT.

The V gene is TRBV11-2, the J gene TRBJ2-5; the match to TRBD1 covers 7 bases. Germline lookup yields CDR1 SGHAT and CDR2 FQNNGV. The trim removed 1 base at V and 5 bases at J, leaving 4 bases unmatched. The CDR3 loop spans 14 amino acids. CDR3 sequence: CASSLVGGRETQYF. The DNA of the CDR3 is TGTGCCAGCAGCTTAGTAGGGGGCAGGGAGACCCAGTACTTC.

A few counts support this clone. The rearrangement joins TRBV19 to TRBJ2-2, with D perhaps TRBD1 (5 bases). V lost 4 bases to trimming and J lost 9 bases, with 9 bases between them. Germline V gene lookup returns CDR1 LNHDA and CDR2 SQIVND (reference sequence). The length of the CDR3 is 12 residues. The CDR3 here is CASSTQARELFF. The CDR3 DNA reads TGTGCCAGTAGTACACAGGCTAGGGAGCTGTTTTTT.

V gene TRBV5-6 combines with J gene TRBJ2-1; 10 positions agree with TRBD2. The CDR3 is 15 residues long. CDR1 is SGHDT, CDR2 YYEEEE, per germline. J was trimmed by 6 bases and V by 0 bases; bases with no gene match: 3. CDR3: CASSLASSGGNEQFF. The DNA of the CDR3 is TGTGCCAGCAGCTTGGCCTCTAGCGGGGGCAATGAGCAGTTCTTC. Complete variable domain (other parts from reference TRBV5-6 and TRBJ2-1): DAGVTQSPTHLIKTRGQQVTLRCSPKSGHDTVSWYQQALGQGPQFIFQYYEEEERQRGNFPDRFSGHQFPNYSSELNVNALLLGDSALYLCASSLASSGGNEQFFGPGTRLTVL.

The rearrangement links TRBV15 to TRBJ1-5; D remains unclear. Germline V CDR1 and CDR2: LNHNV, YYDKDF (reference sequence). The CDR3 loop spans 14 amino acids. Trimming took 3 bases from V and 0 from J, leaving 6 bases between them. The CDR3 is CATSRDHSNQPQHF. CDR3 DNA: TGTGCCACCAGCAGGGATCATAGCAATCAGCCCCAGCATTTT.

The table lists this clone with a count of one. The chain links TRBV7-9 to TRBJ2-2, with D unclear. The germline V gene has CDR1 SEHNR and CDR2 FQNEAQ (reference sequence). Trimming removed 8 bases at V and 4 bases at J, with 8 bases between. The CDR3 is made up of 12 amino acids. The CDR3 region has the DNA TGTGCCAGCGGCGAGGTCACCGGGGAGCTGTTTTTT. Its translation is CASGEVTGELFF.

This clone was seen a handful of times. This chain joins TRBV7-2 and TRBJ2-7; no firm D call. Germline V gene data show CDR1 as SGHTA and CDR2 as FQGNSA. This CDR3 has 14 residues. Trimming cost V 1 base and J 2 bases, with 9 bases left between them. CDR3 sequence: CASSLGGRAYEQYF. CDR3 bases: TGTGCCAGCAGCTTAGGAGGACGGGCCTACGAGCAGTACTTC.

CDR3 bases: TGTGCCAGCAGCTTAATTGGGGAGCTGTTTTTT. It translates to CASSLIGELFF. The V call is TRBV11-2, the J call TRBJ2-2, with no clear D. Looked up from germline, CDR1 is SGHAT and CDR2 is FQNNGV. V was clipped by 2 bases and J by 8 bases, with 3 bases between them. The CDR3 extends over 11 amino acids.

In this sample, this clone turned up once. CDR3 DNA sequence: TGTGCCAGCAGCCTGGGGCAAACTAGCACAGATACGCAGTATTTT. Protein: CASSLGQTSTDTQYF. The rearrangement joins TRBV7-3 to TRBJ2-3; D is perhaps TRBD1 (5 bases). Germline CDR1 is SGHTA and CDR2 is FQGTGA. The CDR3 loop spans 15 amino acids. The ends were cut back, 5 bases at V and 0 bases at J, with 12 bases in the middle. The full variable domain, completed using reference TRBV7-3 and TRBJ2-3, is GAGVSQTPSNKVTEKGKYVELRCDPISGHTALYWYRQSLGQGPEFLIYFQGTGAADDSGLPNDRFFAVRPEGSVSTLKIQRTERGDSAVYLCASSLGQTSTDTQYFGPGTRLTVL.